This T cell receptor (beta chain) was identified during a study of cytomegalovirus exposure and HLA in healthy donors. Study as a whole: Among the roughly 400 genotyped donors, around 85% were placed in the Caucasian-associated ancestry cluster.

The PCR used 60 Vbeta and 13 Jbeta primers. The assay was immunoSEQ multiplex PCR, and TCRdb's table has in-frame clones only and misses some. This table has over 150,000 clones, around 83% appearing once. Germline V lookup: CDR1 PRHDT, CDR2 FYEKMQ (reference sequence). CDR3 length: 11 residues. V was shortened by 1 base and J by 8 bases, with 5 bases between the two germline ends. The clonotype was recovered from a male donor in good health and CMV-seropositive. V and J are TRBV13 and TRBJ1-2; unclear D gene. Material: PBMCs. This CDR3 reads CASSLAAGYTF. The DNA for the CDR3 is TGTGCCAGCAGCTTAGCAGCGGGCTACACCTTC.